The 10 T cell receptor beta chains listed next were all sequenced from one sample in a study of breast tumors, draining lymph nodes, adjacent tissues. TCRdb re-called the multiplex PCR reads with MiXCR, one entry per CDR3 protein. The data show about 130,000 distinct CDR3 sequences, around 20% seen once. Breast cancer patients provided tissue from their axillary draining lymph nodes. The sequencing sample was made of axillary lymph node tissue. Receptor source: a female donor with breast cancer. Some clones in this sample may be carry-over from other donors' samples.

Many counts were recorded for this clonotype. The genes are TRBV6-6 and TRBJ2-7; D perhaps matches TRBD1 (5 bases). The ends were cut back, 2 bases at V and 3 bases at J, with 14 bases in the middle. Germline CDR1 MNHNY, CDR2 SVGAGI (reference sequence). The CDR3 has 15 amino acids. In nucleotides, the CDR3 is TGTGCCAGCAGTTACGCTAGGGGTCGAAACTACGAGCAGTACTTC. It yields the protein CASSYARGRNYEQYF.

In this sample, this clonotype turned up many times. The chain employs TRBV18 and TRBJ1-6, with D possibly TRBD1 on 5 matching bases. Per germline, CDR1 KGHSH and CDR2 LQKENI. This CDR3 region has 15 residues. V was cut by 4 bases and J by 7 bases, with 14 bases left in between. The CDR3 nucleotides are TGTGCCAGCTCACTACGGGACGGAGGAAATTCACCCCTCCACTTT. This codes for CASSLRDGGNSPLHF.

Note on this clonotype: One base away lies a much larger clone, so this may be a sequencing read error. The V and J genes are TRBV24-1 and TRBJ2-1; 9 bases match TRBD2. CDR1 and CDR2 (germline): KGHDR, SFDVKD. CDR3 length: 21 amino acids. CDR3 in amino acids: CATSDPRGLGGRAHSYNEQLF. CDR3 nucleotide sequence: TGTGCCACCAGTGATCCCCGAGGTTTGGGCGGGAGGGCTCACTCCTACAATGAGCAGCTCTTC.

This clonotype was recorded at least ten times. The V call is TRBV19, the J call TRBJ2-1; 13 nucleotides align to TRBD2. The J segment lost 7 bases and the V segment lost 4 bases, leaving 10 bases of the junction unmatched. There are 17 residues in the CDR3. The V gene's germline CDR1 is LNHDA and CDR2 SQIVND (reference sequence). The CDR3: CASSKTSGRTRGNEQFF. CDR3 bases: TGTGCCAGTAGTAAGACTAGCGGGAGGACCCGCGGGAATGAGCAGTTCTTC.

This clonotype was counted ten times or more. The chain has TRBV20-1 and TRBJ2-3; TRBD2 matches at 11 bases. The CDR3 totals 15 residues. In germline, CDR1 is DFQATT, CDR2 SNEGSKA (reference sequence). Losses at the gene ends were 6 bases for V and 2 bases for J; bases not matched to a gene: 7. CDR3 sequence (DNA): TGCAGTGCAGCGGGACTAGCGGCCCTCACAGATACGCAGTATTTT. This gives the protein CSAAGLAALTDTQYF.

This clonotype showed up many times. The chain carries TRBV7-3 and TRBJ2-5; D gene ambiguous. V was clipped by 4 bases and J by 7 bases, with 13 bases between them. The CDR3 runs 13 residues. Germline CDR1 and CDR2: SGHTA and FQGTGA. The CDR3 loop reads CASSSGVGGTQYF. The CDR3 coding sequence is TGTGCCAGCAGCTCGGGCGTCGGCGGGACCCAGTACTTC.

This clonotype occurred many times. CDR3 coding DNA: TGTGCCAGCAGCAACTCAGGGGCCCTAGCGGGAAACACCATATATTTT. This translates into CASSNSGALAGNTIYF. The V and J genes are TRBV9 and TRBJ1-3, with D perhaps matching TRBD1 (6 bases). The CDR3 loop spans 16 amino acids. V lost 4 bases to trimming and J lost 4 bases, with 18 bases between them. Germline V gene lookup returns CDR1 SGDLS and CDR2 YYNGEE.

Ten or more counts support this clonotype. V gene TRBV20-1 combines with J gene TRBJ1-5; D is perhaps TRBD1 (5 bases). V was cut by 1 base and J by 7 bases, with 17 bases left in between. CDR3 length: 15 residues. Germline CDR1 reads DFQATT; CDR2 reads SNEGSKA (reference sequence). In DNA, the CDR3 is TGCAGTGCTAGAGGGGCAGGGCCGGTAGGACAGCCCCAGCATTTT. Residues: CSARGAGPVGQPQHF.

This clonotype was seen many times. CDR3 amino acids: CSAPPNGRFNEQYF. The DNA for the CDR3 is TGCAGTGCCCCTCCTAATGGCCGGTTTAACGAGCAGTACTTC. This rearrangement joins TRBV20-1 to TRBJ2-7, with D unclear. CDR1 is DFQATT, CDR2 SNEGSKA, per germline (reference sequence). Trimming removed 6 bases at V and 5 bases at J, with 20 bases between. The CDR3 sequence is 14 residues long.

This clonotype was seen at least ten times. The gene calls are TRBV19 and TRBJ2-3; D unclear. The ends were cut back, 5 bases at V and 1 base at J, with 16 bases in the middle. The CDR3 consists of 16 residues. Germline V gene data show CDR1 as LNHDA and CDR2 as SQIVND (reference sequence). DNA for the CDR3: TGTGCCAGTAGTCCCGGGCGGCCCGGCGGCACAGATACGCAGTATTTT. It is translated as CASSPGRPGGTDTQYF.